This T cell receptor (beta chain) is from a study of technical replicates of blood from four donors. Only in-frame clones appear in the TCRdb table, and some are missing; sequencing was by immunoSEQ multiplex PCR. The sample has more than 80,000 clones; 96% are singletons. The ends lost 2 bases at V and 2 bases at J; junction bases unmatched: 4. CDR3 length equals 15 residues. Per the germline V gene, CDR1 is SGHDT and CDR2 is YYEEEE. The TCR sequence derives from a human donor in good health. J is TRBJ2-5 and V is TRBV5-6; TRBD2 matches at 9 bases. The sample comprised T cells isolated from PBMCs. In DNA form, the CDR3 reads TGTGCCAGCAGCTTCGGACTAGCGCGACAAGAGACCCAGTACTTC. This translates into CASSFGLARQETQYF. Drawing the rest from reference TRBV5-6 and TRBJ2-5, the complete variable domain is DAGVTQSPTHLIKTRGQQVTLRCSPKSGHDTVSWYQQALGQGPQFIFQYYEEEERQRGNFPDRFSGHQFPNYSSELNVNALLLGDSALYLCASSFGLARQETQYFGPGTRLLVL.